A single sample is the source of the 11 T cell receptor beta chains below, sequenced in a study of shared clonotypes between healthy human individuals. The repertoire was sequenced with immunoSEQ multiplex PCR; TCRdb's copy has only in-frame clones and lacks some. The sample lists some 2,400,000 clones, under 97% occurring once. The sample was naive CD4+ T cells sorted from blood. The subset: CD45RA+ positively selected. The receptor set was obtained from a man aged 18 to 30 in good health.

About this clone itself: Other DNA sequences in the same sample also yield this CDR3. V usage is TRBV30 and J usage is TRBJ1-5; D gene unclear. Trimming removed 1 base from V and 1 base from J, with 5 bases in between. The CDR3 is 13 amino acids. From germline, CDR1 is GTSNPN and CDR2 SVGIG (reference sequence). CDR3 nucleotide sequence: TGTGCCTGGAGTGGGCAAAGCAATCAGCCCCAGCATTTT. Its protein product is CAWSGQSNQPQHF.

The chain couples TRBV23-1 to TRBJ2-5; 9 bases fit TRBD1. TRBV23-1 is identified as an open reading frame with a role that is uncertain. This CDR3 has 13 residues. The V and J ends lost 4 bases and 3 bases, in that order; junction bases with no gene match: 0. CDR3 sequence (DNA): TGCGCCAGCAGTCGGACAGGGGAAGAGACCCAGTACTTC. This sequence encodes CASSRTGEETQYF.

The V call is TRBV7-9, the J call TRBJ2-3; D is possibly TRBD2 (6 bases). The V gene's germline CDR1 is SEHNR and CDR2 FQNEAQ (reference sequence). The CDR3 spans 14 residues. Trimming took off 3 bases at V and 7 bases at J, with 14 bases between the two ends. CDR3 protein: CASSLGTDSNTQYF. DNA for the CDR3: TGTGCCAGCAGCTTGGGGACTGACTCAAATACGCAGTATTTT.

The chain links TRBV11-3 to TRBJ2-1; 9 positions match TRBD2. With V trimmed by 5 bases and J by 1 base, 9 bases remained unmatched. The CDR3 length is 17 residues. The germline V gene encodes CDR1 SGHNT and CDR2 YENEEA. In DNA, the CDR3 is TGTGCCAGCAGCCCCTCGACTAGCGGAAAATCCTACAATGAGCAGTTCTTC. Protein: CASSPSTSGKSYNEQFF.

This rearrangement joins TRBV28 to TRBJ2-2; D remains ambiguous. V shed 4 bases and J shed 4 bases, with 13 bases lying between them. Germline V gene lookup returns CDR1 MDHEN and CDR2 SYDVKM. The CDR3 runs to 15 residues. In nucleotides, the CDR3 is TGTGCCAGCAGTTCCGCCGGCTCCGGCACCGGGGAGCTGTTTTTT. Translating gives CASSSAGSGTGELFF. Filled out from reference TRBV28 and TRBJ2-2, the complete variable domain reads DVKVTQSSRYLVKRTGEKVFLECVQDMDHENMFWYRQDPGLGLRLIYFSYDVKMKEKGDIPEGYSVSREKKERFSLILESASTNQTSMYLCASSSAGSGTGELFFGEGSRLTVL.

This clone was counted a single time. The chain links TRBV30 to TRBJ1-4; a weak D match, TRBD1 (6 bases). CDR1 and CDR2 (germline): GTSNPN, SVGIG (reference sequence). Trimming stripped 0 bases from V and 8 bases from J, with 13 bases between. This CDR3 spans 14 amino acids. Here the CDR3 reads CAWSVTQGIEKLFF. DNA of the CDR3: TGTGCCTGGAGTGTCACCCAGGGGATAGAAAAACTGTTTTTT.

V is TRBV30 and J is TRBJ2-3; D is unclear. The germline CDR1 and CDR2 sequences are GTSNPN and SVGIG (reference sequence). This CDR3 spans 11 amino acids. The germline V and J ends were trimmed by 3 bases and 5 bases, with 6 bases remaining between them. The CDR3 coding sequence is TGTGCCTGGAGCGACGAAGATACGCAGTATTTT. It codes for CAWSDEDTQYF.

The CDR3 DNA follows: TGCGCCAGTCGGGGAGGGAAATATGAGCAGTTCTTC. Encoded protein: CASRGGKYEQFF. The chain links TRBV5-1 to TRBJ2-1, with 7 bases identical to TRBD2. In germline, CDR1 is SGHRS, CDR2 YFSETQ. J was trimmed by 8 bases and V by 8 bases; bases with no gene match: 7. This CDR3 contains 12 residues.

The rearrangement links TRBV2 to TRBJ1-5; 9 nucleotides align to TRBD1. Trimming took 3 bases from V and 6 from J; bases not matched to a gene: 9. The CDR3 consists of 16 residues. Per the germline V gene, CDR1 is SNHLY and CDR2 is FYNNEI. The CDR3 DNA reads TGTGCCAGCAGTGAGCCGGGACAGGGTGGATCTCAGCCCCAGCATTTT. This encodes CASSEPGQGGSQPQHF. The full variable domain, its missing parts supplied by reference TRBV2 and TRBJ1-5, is EPEVTQTPSHQVTQMGQEVILRCVPISNHLYFYWYRQILGQKVEFLVSFYNNEISEKSEIFDDQFSVERPDGSNFTLKIRSTKLEDSAMYFCASSEPGQGGSQPQHFGDGTRLSIL.

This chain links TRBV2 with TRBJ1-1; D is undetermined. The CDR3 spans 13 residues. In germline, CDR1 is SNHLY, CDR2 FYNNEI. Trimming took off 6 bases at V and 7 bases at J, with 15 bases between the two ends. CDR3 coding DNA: TGTGCCAGCAGGCCCCAGTGGGTTGGTGAAGCTTTCTTT. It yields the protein CASRPQWVGEAFF.

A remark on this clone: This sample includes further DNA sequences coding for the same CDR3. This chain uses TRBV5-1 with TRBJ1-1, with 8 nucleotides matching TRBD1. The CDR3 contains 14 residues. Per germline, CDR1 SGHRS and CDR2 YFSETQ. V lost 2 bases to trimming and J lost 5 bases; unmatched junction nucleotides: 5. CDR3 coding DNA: TGCGCCAGCAGCTTAGGACAGGGTAAGACTGAAGCTTTCTTT. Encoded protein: CASSLGQGKTEAFF.